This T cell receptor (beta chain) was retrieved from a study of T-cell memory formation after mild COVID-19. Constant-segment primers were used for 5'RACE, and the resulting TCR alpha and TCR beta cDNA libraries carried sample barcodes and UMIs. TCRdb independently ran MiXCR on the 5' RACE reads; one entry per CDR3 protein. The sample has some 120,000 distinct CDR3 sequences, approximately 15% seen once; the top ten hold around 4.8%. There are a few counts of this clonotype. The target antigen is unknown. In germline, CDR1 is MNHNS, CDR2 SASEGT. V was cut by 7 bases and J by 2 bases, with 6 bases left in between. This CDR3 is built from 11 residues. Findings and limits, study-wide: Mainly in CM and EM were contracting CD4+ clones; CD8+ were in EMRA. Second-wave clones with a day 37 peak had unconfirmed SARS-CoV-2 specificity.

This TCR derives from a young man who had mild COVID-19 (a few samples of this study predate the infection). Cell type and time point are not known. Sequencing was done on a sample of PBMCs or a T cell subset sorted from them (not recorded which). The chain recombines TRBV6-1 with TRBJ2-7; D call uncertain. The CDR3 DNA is TGTGCCAGCACAGGCACCTACGAGCAGTACTTC. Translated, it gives CASTGTYEQYF.